This is a list of T cell receptor beta chains from one sample in a study of T cell responses to AZD1222 COVID-19 vaccine. The repertoire was sequenced with immunoSEQ multiplex PCR; TCRdb's copy has only in-frame clones and lacks some. Seen here are over 65,000 clones, roughly 90% observed once, and the top ten hold approximately 7%. Sequenced material: peripheral blood, taken on day 0 of AZD1222 vaccination. The receptor source for this set is an adult in good health. CDR3s include the opening cysteine and the closing phenylalanine or tryptophan. The D gene is left open where the match is weak. A row's size may be missing; if present it is once, few, many or a size class.

cdr3_length: 14; v_call: TRBV19; d_call: NA; clone_size: NA; j_call: TRBJ2-1; cdr3_nt: TGTGCCAGTAGTATTGGGACGCACCACAATGAGCAGTTCTTC; cdr3_aa: CASSIGTHHNEQFF
cdr3_length: 15; v_call: TRBV24-1; d_call: TRBD1; clone_size: NA; j_call: TRBJ1-5; cdr3_nt: TGTGCCACCAGTGATTCGGGGACAGGGGAGCAGCCCCAGCATTTT; cdr3_aa: CATSDSGTGEQPQHF
cdr3_length: 14; v_call: TRBV6-5; d_call: NA; clone_size: NA; j_call: TRBJ1-1; cdr3_nt: TGTGCCAGCAGTTACGGGACATTGAACACTGAAGCTTTCTTT; cdr3_aa: CASSYGTLNTEAFF
cdr3_length: 15; v_call: TRBV18; d_call: TRBD2; clone_size: NA; j_call: TRBJ2-7; cdr3_nt: TGTGCCAGCTCACTTAGCGGGGACCCTCTAAACGAGCAGTACTTC; cdr3_aa: CASSLSGDPLNEQYF
cdr3_length: 18; v_call: TRBV18; d_call: TRBD1; clone_size: once; j_call: TRBJ1-1; cdr3_nt: TGTGCCAGCTCACCTAACCAAATCGGACAGGGAGAGAACACTGAAGCTTTCTTT; cdr3_aa: CASSPNQIGQGENTEAFF
cdr3_length: 13; v_call: TRBV7-6; d_call: NA; clone_size: NA; j_call: TRBJ2-7; cdr3_nt: TGTGCCAGCAGCTTAGCCCCCCCGCGGGAGCAGTACTTC; cdr3_aa: CASSLAPPREQYF
cdr3_length: 17; v_call: TRBV4-1; d_call: TRBD1; clone_size: NA; j_call: TRBJ1-1; cdr3_nt: TGCGCCAGCAGCCAGGCGGGACAGGGGGTCCGGAATGCTGAAGCTTTCTTT; cdr3_aa: CASSQAGQGVRNAEAFF
cdr3_length: 12; v_call: TRBV30; d_call: NA; clone_size: NA; j_call: TRBJ1-5; cdr3_nt: TGTGCCTGGAGTGAAGGACGGCAGCCCCAGCATTTT; cdr3_aa: CAWSEGRQPQHF
cdr3_length: 15; v_call: TRBV6-5; d_call: TRBD1; clone_size: NA; j_call: TRBJ1-5; cdr3_nt: TGTGCCAGCAGGGTCGGGACAGGGGCGGATCAGCCCCAGCATTTT; cdr3_aa: CASRVGTGADQPQHF
cdr3_length: 17; v_call: TRBV7-3; d_call: TRBD1; clone_size: NA; j_call: TRBJ1-1; cdr3_nt: TGTGCCAGCAGCTTACGAGGGACAGGGATAGGGGACACTGAAGCTTTCTTT; cdr3_aa: CASSLRGTGIGDTEAFF
cdr3_length: 13; v_call: TRBV2; d_call: NA; clone_size: NA; j_call: TRBJ2-7; cdr3_nt: TGTGCCAGCACCGGAGGGGTAGGCGACGAGCAGTACTTC; cdr3_aa: CASTGGVGDEQYF
cdr3_length: 16; v_call: TRBV27; d_call: TRBD1; clone_size: once; j_call: TRBJ2-1; cdr3_nt: TGTGCCAGCAGTTTATCGGGACAGAGCTCCTACAATGAGCAGTTCTTC; cdr3_aa: CASSLSGQSSYNEQFF
cdr3_length: 14; v_call: TRBV10-3; d_call: TRBD1; clone_size: NA; j_call: TRBJ1-6; cdr3_nt: TGTGCCATCAGCTCGACAGGGCCCAATTCACCCCTCCACTTT; cdr3_aa: CAISSTGPNSPLHF
cdr3_length: 14; v_call: TRBV19; d_call: NA; clone_size: NA; j_call: TRBJ2-5; cdr3_nt: TGTGCCAGTAGTATAGGAGATCGGGACACTCGAAGGTACTTC; cdr3_aa: CASSIGDRDTRRYF
cdr3_length: 15; v_call: TRBV29-1; d_call: TRBD2; clone_size: NA; j_call: TRBJ2-7; cdr3_nt: TGCAGCGTTGAAGTCGCTAGCGGGAGACCCTACGAGCAGTACTTC; cdr3_aa: CSVEVASGRPYEQYF
cdr3_length: 14; v_call: TRBV21-1; d_call: NA; clone_size: NA; j_call: TRBJ1-3; cdr3_nt: TGTGCCAGCAGCAAAGGGCAGCTGACGATCACCATATATTTT; cdr3_aa: CASSKGQLTITIYF
cdr3_length: 18; v_call: TRBV11-2; d_call: TRBD1; clone_size: NA; j_call: TRBJ1-2; cdr3_nt: TGTGCCAGCAGCTTAGATGGGTCGGCAGGGGGGGGACTATATGGCTACACCTTC; cdr3_aa: CASSLDGSAGGGLYGYTF
cdr3_length: 15; v_call: TRBV28; d_call: NA; clone_size: NA; j_call: TRBJ1-5; cdr3_nt: TGTGCCAGCAGTAAAACGGGGGGTAGCAATCAGCCCCAGCATTTT; cdr3_aa: CASSKTGGSNQPQHF
cdr3_length: 12; v_call: TRBV7-2; d_call: NA; clone_size: NA; j_call: TRBJ1-2; cdr3_nt: TGTGCCAGCAGCCTTGACACCTATGGCTACACCTTC; cdr3_aa: CASSLDTYGYTF
cdr3_length: 13; v_call: TRBV3-1/TRBV3-2; d_call: NA; clone_size: NA; j_call: TRBJ1-2; cdr3_nt: TGTGCCAGCAGCCAAGCGACTAACTATGGCTACACCTTC; cdr3_aa: CASSQATNYGYTF
cdr3_length: 12; v_call: TRBV29-1; d_call: NA; clone_size: NA; j_call: TRBJ1-3; cdr3_nt: TGCAGCGCGGGAGACTCTGGAAACACCATATATTTT; cdr3_aa: CSAGDSGNTIYF
cdr3_length: 11; v_call: TRBV19; d_call: NA; clone_size: NA; j_call: TRBJ2-1; cdr3_nt: TGTGCCAGTAGTAAGTACAATGAGCAGTTCTTC; cdr3_aa: CASSKYNEQFF
cdr3_length: 17; v_call: TRBV2; d_call: NA; clone_size: once; j_call: TRBJ1-3; cdr3_nt: TGTGCCAGCCGAGGCAGAACCACCTCCCTATCTGGAAACACCATATATTTT; cdr3_aa: CASRGRTTSLSGNTIYF
cdr3_length: 13; v_call: TRBV12-3/TRBV12-4; d_call: NA; clone_size: few; j_call: TRBJ1-3; cdr3_nt: TGTGCCAGCGGCCCGCTCTCTGGAAACACCATATATTTT; cdr3_aa: CASGPLSGNTIYF
cdr3_length: 12; v_call: TRBV6-1; d_call: NA; clone_size: NA; j_call: TRBJ2-7; cdr3_nt: TGTGCCAGCAGTGAAGGACAGGCCGAGCAGTACTTC; cdr3_aa: CASSEGQAEQYF
cdr3_length: 16; v_call: TRBV18; d_call: TRBD1; clone_size: NA; j_call: TRBJ1-2; cdr3_nt: TGTGCCAGCTCAGTACCCGGGACAGTCAATCCTCGTGGCTACACCTTC; cdr3_aa: CASSVPGTVNPRGYTF
cdr3_length: 15; v_call: TRBV11-3; d_call: NA; clone_size: NA; j_call: TRBJ2-3; cdr3_nt: TGTGCCAGCAGCTTAGAGGCCGGTGGCACAGATACGCAGTATTTT; cdr3_aa: CASSLEAGGTDTQYF
cdr3_length: 17; v_call: TRBV7-2; d_call: TRBD1; clone_size: NA; j_call: TRBJ1-3; cdr3_nt: TGTGCCAGCAGCTTAACAGGGGGCTCGATCTCTGGAAACACCATATATTTT; cdr3_aa: CASSLTGGSISGNTIYF